This TCR beta chain appears in the sequencing data of a study of regulatory T cells in long-lasting Graves disease (dated by TCRdb to about 2021). Background for the entire study: Patients with newly diagnosed Graves' disease had been on antithyroid drugs for under 3 months. The study was registered as a clinical trial and conducted in China. A total of around 35 samples underwent TCR sequencing, from about 13 patients with persistent Graves' disease and around 20 patients with newly diagnosed Graves' disease. Peripheral blood TCR sequencing and RNA sequencing compared persistent Graves' disease patients with newly diagnosed Graves' disease patients. Summary of the overall study and its limitations: Persistent patients shared more public clonotypes among themselves (around 2,800) than newly diagnosed patients did (about 1,000). Sequencing and analysis were limited to the TCR beta chain. Only peripheral blood was studied, because thyroid tissue, the primary lesion, was inaccessible. Compared with newly diagnosed patients, persistent Graves' disease patients had lower TCR Shannon entropy and fewer highly expanded clones, which suggests clonal expansion. The small sample size was acknowledged by the authors as a limitation that may reduce accuracy. Preferential use of TRBV28, TRBJ1-2 and TRBJ2-5 was observed in persistent disease, whereas TRBV20-1 and TRBJ2-1 were favored in newly diagnosed disease.

Libraries were prepared through multiplex PCR. The instrument was an Illumina HiSeq 4000. To build TCR beta libraries, CDR3 regions were amplified by Arm-PCR using iRepertoire HTBI primers. Before sequencing, the PCR products went through gel purification. On the study's bioinformatics: Gene usage analysis of CDR3 amino acid clonotypes relied on the roughly 60 TRBV and 12 to 15 TRBJ segments identified across samples. Filtered high-quality paired reads were merged into contigs using COPE and FqMerger. BLAST was used to align contigs to IMGT TRBV, TRBD and TRBJ reference genes, and CDR3 was defined according to IMGT. Any clonotype with a frequency above 0.1% was counted as a highly expanded clone. Repertoire diversity was measured by Shannon entropy, and V-J evenness by the Gini coefficient. A clonotype was considered public if more than one individual shared it. TCRdb reprocessed the public reads (quality trimming at Q25 with fastp, clone calling with MiXCR) and kept in-frame beta chains. Every distinct CDR3 protein forms one entry, paired with its most common genes and DNA. The authors' filters were not applied to this entry. The sample has over 500,000 distinct CDR3 sequences on record, 16% of them singletons. Clones ranked in the top ten supply around 12% of the sample.

The time point label corresponds to: newly diagnosed GD, antithyroid drugs for less than 3 months. For both TCR sequencing and RNA sequencing, RNA was extracted from PBMCs in TRIzol. The diagnosis of Graves' disease followed American Thyroid Association guidelines. The patients came from an endocrinology department in Xi'an, China. From each patient, around 9 milliliters of peripheral blood was collected into an EDTA anticoagulant tube. Ficoll Paque Plus density gradient separation was used to isolate PBMCs, and no further T cell sorting was performed. RNA quality was checked with an Agilent 2100 Bioanalyzer and agarose gel, and concentration with a NanoDrop 2000. Including the terminal cysteine and phenylalanine, the CDR3 comprises 13 residues. Only CDR3 DNA is held: 39 bases, read in frame from base 1. The CDR1 and CDR2 encoded by the germline V gene are SGHRS and YFSETQ. Germline trimming: 7 bases from V, 5 bases from J; junction bases outside gene matches: 3.

Only a few counts were recorded for this clonotype. Its specific antigen is unknown. Base-call qualities are not available, and no considerably larger clone is one nucleotide away. The sample was also reused in another study, on T cells in Graves' hyperthyroidism and ophthalmopathy. Reported in the second study: Stable Graves' hyperthyroidism was defined as no progression to ophthalmopathy during 18 months of follow-up. The hyperthyroidism patients were between 18 and 65 years old and newly diagnosed, with a disease duration of less than 2 months. Patients with uncontrolled infections, other autoimmune diseases, pregnancy or lactation were excluded. Diagnoses were based on clinical symptoms, serum thyroxine and TRAb, thyroid ultrasound and orbital computed tomography. For the first round of RT-PCR on the TCR CDR3, the HTBI primer set was used together with the Qiagen OneStep RT-PCR kit. Most expanded thyroid clonotypes (frequency above 0.001) were also detected in blood, suggesting blood repertoires may reflect thyroid immune responses. Ophthalmopathy was separated from stable hyperthyroidism by a 13 V-J signature model, with 85% to 90% sensitivity and 81% to 82% specificity obtained in cross-validation and 80%/75% obtained in testing. During validation, the model predicted progression to ophthalmopathy a median of about 6.5 months ahead of onset, with 70.59% sensitivity and 72.22% specificity. To identify TCR V-J signatures that set the groups apart, the researchers used a discovery cohort of 100 patients, made up of approximately 43 with Graves' ophthalmopathy and some 60 with stable Graves' hyperthyroidism. An independent validation cohort of around 19 hyperthyroidism patients and more than 15 patients who later progressed to ophthalmopathy tested prospective prediction of ophthalmopathy. The 100 or so discovery patients were divided at random into training and test sets in a 7:3 ratio. Thyroid tissue and blood T-cell repertoires from roughly six Graves' hyperthyroidism patients were also compared in the study. After blood sampling, hyperthyroidism patients were treated with methimazole at a starting dose of 30 mg daily, and ophthalmopathy patients were treated with high-dose intravenous methylprednisolone. A second multiplex PCR round built the libraries, followed by size selection and purification. The libraries were sequenced on an Illumina HiSeq2000 using paired-end 100 bp reads. SOAPnuke was used to process the raw data, removing reads that contained adapters or uncalled bases, had a mean Phred below 15, or lacked an exact match to the constant primer or identifier. High-quality paired reads were merged with COPE v1.2.5, and unique nucleotide sequences were defined as clonotypes. MiTCR v1.1 was used to align clonotypes to the IMGT TRBV, TRBD and TRBJ reference segments. The analysis included only V-J combinations with a frequency above 0.0001, which together covered 99% to 99.2% of the repertoires. The TCS score was defined as F50 (clonal expansion) divided by E x V (chaos), with BLOSUM62-based TCRdist calculated between CDR3 peptides within each V-J. Welch's t-statistics and random forest reduced roughly 500 V-J features to roughly 13, which were used in a naive Bayes classifier (R e1071). No statistical method was used to set the sample size in advance, and investigators knew the group allocation. TCR Vbeta CDR3 sequencing of approximately 140 peripheral blood samples (under 45 ophthalmopathy, 75 to 85 hyperthyroidism and around 17 progressor patients) is reported in the paper.

Rearrangement joined TRBV5-1 to TRBJ2-1, with 10 bases aligning to TRBD2. The material was peripheral blood mononuclear cells (PBMCs), obtained at new diagnosis, from a patient treated with antithyroid drugs. This TCR came from a man between 18 and 29 years old with Graves disease. Donor details come from another sample of the same person, matched by shared clones. The CDR3 reads CASLGLADNEQFF. In nucleotide form, the sequence is TGCGCCAGCCTCGGACTAGCGGACAATGAGCAGTTCTTC.